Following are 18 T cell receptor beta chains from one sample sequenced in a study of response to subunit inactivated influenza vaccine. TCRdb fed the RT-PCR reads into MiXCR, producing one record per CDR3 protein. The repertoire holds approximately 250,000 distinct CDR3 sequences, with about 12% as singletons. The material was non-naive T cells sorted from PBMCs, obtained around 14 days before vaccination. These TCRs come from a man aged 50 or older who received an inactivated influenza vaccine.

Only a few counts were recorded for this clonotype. CDR3 sequence: CSARPGPLNSPLHF. DNA of the CDR3: TGCAGTGCTAGGCCCGGCCCCCTTAATTCACCCCTCCACTTT. The chain links TRBV20-1 to TRBJ1-6, with D unclear. The CDR3 sequence is 14 residues long. The germline V gene encodes CDR1 DFQATT and CDR2 SNEGSKA (reference sequence). Trimming shortened V by 3 bases and J by 6 bases, and 12 bases separated the two germline ends.

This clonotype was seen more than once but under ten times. CDR3 amino acids: CASKSGALLYNEQFF. As DNA, the CDR3 is TGTGCCAGCAAATCGGGGGCACTCCTCTACAATGAGCAGTTCTTC. The rearrangement joins TRBV6-1 to TRBJ2-1; the D call may be TRBD1 or TRBD2 (6 bases each). Trimming shortened V by 7 bases and J by 3 bases, and 16 bases separated the two germline ends. Germline CDR1 reads MNHNS; CDR2 reads SASEGT. This CDR3 contains 15 residues.

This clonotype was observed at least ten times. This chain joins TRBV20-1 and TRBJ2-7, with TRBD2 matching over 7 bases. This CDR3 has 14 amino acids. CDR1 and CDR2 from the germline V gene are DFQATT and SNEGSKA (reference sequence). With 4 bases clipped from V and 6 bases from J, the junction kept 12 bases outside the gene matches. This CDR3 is CSAIRGAGRGEQYF. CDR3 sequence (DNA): TGCAGTGCTATACGCGGAGCAGGGAGGGGCGAGCAGTACTTC.

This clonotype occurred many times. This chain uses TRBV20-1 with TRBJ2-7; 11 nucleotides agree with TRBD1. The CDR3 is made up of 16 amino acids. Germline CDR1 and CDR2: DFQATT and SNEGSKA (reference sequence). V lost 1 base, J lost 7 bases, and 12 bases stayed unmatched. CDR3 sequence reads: CSARAIMDRGLGEQYF. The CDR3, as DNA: TGCAGTGCTAGAGCAATCATGGACAGGGGGCTAGGGGAGCAGTACTTC.

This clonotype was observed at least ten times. The CDR3 sequence is CASSNYNEQFF. The DNA of the CDR3 is TGTGCCAGCAGCAATTACAATGAGCAGTTCTTC. The V gene is TRBV7-2, the J gene TRBJ2-1; unclear D gene. CDR1 SGHTA and CDR2 FQGNSA come from the germline V gene. The V end was cut by 5 bases, the J end by 4 bases, with 3 bases between. This CDR3 is built from 11 residues.

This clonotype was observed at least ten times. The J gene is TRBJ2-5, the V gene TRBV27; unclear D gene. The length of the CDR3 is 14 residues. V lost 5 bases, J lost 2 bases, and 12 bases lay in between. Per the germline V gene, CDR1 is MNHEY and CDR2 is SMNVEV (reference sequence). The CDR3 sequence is CASSVQGQQETQYF. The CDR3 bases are TGTGCCAGCAGTGTCCAAGGGCAGCAAGAGACCCAGTACTTC.

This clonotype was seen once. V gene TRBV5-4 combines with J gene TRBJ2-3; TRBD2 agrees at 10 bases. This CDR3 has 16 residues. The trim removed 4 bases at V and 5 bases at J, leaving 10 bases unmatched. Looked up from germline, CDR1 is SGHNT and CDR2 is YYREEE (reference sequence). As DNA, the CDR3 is TGTGCCAGCAGCCCGGGAGGCCTAGCGGGGGTAGATACGCAGTATTTT. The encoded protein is CASSPGGLAGVDTQYF.

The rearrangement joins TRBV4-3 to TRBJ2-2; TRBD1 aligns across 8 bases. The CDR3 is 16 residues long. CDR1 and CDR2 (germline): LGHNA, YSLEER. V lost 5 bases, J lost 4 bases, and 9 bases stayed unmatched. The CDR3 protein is CASSFAQGAVTGELFF. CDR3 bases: TGCGCCAGCAGCTTCGCCCAGGGGGCGGTCACCGGGGAGCTGTTTTTT.

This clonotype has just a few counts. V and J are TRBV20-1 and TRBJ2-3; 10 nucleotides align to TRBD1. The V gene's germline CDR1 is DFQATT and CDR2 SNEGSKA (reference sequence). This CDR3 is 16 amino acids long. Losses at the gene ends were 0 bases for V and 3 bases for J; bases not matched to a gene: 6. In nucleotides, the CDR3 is TGCAGTGCTAGAGATTGGGGACAGGGGTCAACAGATACGCAGTATTTT. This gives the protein CSARDWGQGSTDTQYF.

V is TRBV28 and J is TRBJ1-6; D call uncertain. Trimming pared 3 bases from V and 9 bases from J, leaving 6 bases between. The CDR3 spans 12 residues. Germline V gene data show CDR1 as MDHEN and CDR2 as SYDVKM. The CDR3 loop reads CASSLPASPLHF. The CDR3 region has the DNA TGTGCCAGCAGTTTGCCGGCTTCACCCCTCCACTTT. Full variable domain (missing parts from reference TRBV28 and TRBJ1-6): DVKVTQSSRYLVKRTGEKVFLECVQDMDHENMFWYRQDPGLGLRLIYFSYDVKMKEKGDIPEGYSVSREKKERFSLILESASTNQTSMYLCASSLPASPLHFGNGTRLTVT.

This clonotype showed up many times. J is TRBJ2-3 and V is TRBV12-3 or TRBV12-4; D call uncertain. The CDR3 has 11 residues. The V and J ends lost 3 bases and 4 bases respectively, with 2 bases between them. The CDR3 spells CASSFSDTQYF. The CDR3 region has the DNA TGTGCCAGCAGTTTTTCAGATACGCAGTATTTT.

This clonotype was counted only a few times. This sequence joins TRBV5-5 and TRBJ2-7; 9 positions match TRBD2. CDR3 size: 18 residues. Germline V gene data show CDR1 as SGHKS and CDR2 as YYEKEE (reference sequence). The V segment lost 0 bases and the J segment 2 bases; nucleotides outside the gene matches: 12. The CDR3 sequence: CASSLVAGGAISAYEQYF. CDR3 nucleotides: TGTGCCAGCAGCTTGGTGGCGGGGGGGGCCATCAGCGCCTACGAGCAGTACTTC.

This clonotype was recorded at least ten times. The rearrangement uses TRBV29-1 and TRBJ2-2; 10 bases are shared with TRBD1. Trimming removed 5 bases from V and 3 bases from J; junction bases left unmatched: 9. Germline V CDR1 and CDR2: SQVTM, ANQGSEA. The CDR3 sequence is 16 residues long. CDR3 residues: CSVRQGAGRDTGELFF. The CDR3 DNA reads TGCAGCGTTCGACAGGGGGCGGGGAGGGACACCGGGGAGCTGTTTTTT.

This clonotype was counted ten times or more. As DNA, the CDR3 is TGTGCCAGCAGTCCAGTGTTGCTCGAGCAGTACTTC. This sequence encodes CASSPVLLEQYF. The chain is built from TRBV12-3 or TRBV12-4 and TRBJ2-7; no clear D. The CDR3 is 12 amino acids. V was trimmed by 5 bases and J by 6 bases, leaving 11 bases between them.

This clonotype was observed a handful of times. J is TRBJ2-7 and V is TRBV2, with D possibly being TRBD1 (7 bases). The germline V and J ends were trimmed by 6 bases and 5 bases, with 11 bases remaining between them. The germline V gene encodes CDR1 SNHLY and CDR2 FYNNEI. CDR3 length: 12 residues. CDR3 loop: CASRRDSHEQYF. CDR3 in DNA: TGTGCCAGCAGGCGGGACAGCCACGAGCAGTACTTC. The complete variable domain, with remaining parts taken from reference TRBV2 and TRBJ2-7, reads EPEVTQTPSHQVTQMGQEVILRCVPISNHLYFYWYRQILGQKVEFLVSFYNNEISEKSEIFDDQFSVERPDGSNFTLKIRSTKLEDSAMYFCASRRDSHEQYFGPGTRLTVT.

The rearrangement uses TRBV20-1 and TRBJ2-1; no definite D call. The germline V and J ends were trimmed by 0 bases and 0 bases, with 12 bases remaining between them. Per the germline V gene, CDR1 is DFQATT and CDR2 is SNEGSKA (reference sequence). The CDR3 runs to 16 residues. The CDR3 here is CSARDLRRSSYNEQFF. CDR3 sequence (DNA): TGCAGTGCTAGAGATCTGCGGCGTAGCTCCTACAATGAGCAGTTCTTC.

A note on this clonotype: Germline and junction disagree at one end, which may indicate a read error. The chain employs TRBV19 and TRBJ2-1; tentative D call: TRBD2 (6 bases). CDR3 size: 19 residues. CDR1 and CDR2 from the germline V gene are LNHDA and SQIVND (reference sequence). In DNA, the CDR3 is TGTGCCAGTAGTATAGATTGGAGCCCGGGACTCGGGGGAAACAATGAGCAGATCTTC. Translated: CASSIDWSPGLGGNNEQIF.

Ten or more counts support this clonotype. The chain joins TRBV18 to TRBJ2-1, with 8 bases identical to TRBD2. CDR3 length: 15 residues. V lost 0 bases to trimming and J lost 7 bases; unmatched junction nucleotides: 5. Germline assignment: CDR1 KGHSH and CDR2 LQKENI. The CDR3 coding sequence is TGTGCCAGCTCACCACCGACTTCGGGAGGGAATGAGCAGTTCTTC. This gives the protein CASSPPTSGGNEQFF.